This T cell receptor beta chain was identified during a study of OX40 agonist ivuxolimab in advanced cancers. General notes on the study: The costimulatory receptor OX40 (CD134) was targeted by ivuxolimab, a fully human IgG2 agonistic monoclonal antibody. Intravenous ivuxolimab was administered to patients every 2 weeks at six dose levels: 0.01, 0.1, 0.3, 1.5, 3 and 10 mg/kg. Among the roughly 50 dose-escalation patients, around 20 had hepatocellular carcinoma, roughly 15 melanoma, 9 renal cell carcinoma and 9 head and neck cancer. A male proportion of roughly 85% and a mean age of approximately 55 years, ranging from 23 to 79, were recorded for the dose-escalation cohort. Patients were allowed to have had prior anti-PD-1, anti-PD-L1 or anti-CTLA-4 therapy, and more than 30% of the dose-escalation patients had previously received checkpoint inhibitors. Three dose-escalation patients achieved partial responses, one with hepatocellular carcinoma and two with cutaneous melanoma. The purpose of peripheral TCRbeta sequencing was to test whether ivuxolimab changed TCR sequence diversity and led to clonal T-cell expansion. The paper reports the monotherapy dose-escalation portion (N of about 47 patients) of the phase I ivuxolimab trial.

The trial excluded patients who had a history of autoimmune disease or were on systemic immunosuppression. In every dose cohort, peripheral blood was drawn for TCR sequencing at baseline, cycle 4 day 1, and cycle 7 day 1. Samples were obtained from an open-label, multicenter, first-in-human phase I dose-escalation trial of ivuxolimab. Adults with locally advanced or metastatic melanoma, renal cell carcinoma, hepatocellular carcinoma or head and neck squamous cell carcinoma were enrolled in the trial. Before TCR sequencing, CD4+ T cells and CD8+ T cells from peripheral blood were sorted into separate populations. Genomic DNA was isolated from the sorted cells so that the TCRbeta CDR3 region could be sequenced. The immunoSEQ Assay was used for sequencing of TCRbeta CDR3 regions. Not all clones reach the TCRdb copy of this immuneACCESS table, which keeps in-frame sequences only. Checked studies attribute under half of the gap to unresolved V genes and leave the rest unexplained. This sample lists roughly 30,000 clones; 80% to 90% were detected once. Less than 30% of the sample is held by the ten biggest clonotypes.

Comments on this clone: Its antigen is currently not known. Base qualities were left out, and no much larger clone turns up one base away.

General findings and caveats noted by the study authors: The antigen specificity of the clonally expanded peripheral T cells was not determined. At doses of 0.1 to 3.0 mg/kg, clonal expansion of both CD4+ and CD8+ blood T cells was observed from baseline to week 6. After ivuxolimab, more expanded clones were found on average in CD8+ T cells than in CD4+ T cells. Low levels of normalized T-cell clonal expansion were also seen in some nonresponding patients. In the 0.1-3.0 mg/kg groups, partial responders were among the patients with the lowest normalized peripheral clonal expansion, particularly in CD8+ T cells.

The CDR3 contains 14 residues, cysteine and phenylalanine counted. Only the CDR3 DNA stays, 42 bases, in frame from base 1. Trimming costs V 2 bases and J 13 bases, and their ends lie 15 bases apart. CDR1 and CDR2 (MNHNS, SASEGT) derive from the germline V gene. Here the sequenced sample was CD4+ or CD8+ T cells sorted from blood, taken in a trial of the OX40 agonist ivuxolimab. Recombination linked TRBV6-1 to TRBJ1-6; 5 matching bases give a weak D call of TRBD1. This clonotype was sampled from an adult with an advanced solid tumor such as melanoma, head and neck, liver or kidney cancer. The CDR3 in this case is CASSETTALWPLHF. The bases are TGTGCCAGCAGTGAAACGACAGCTTTGTGGCCCCTCCACTTT.